The 25 T cell receptor beta chains in this list originate from one sample, sequenced in a study of blood T cell repertoires in COVID-19 (dated by TCRdb to the early 2020s). The library was generated by the immunoSEQ multiplex PCR assay. TCRdb's version of the immuneACCESS table is confined to in-frame rearrangements and falls short of the full clone set. An unresolved V gene accounts for under half of the shortfall where checked; the remainder is of unknown origin. Here the sample has 90,000 to 100,000 clones; over 75% occur a single time. Jointly, the top ten make up around a tenth of the sample. The sequenced sample consisted of peripheral blood. These receptor sequences come from a woman aged 80 or over with acute or convalescent COVID-19.

The rearrangement joins TRBV19 to TRBJ2-3; possible D gene TRBD1, 5 bases. The CDR3 runs to 12 residues. V dropped 5 bases and J dropped 4 bases, with 7 bases sitting between them. Germline lookup yields CDR1 LNHDA and CDR2 SQIVND (reference sequence). The CDR3 coding sequence is TGTGCCAGTAGTTCGACAGCAGATACGCAGTATTTT. Protein: CASSSTADTQYF.

This chain uses TRBV28 with TRBJ1-6; D is uncertain. V was shortened by 2 bases and J by 3 bases, with 5 bases between the two germline ends. The CDR3 loop spans 14 amino acids. Germline assignment: CDR1 MDHEN and CDR2 SYDVKM. In nucleotides, the CDR3 is TGTGCCAGCAGTTTAGGCAGCTATAATTCACCCCTCCACTTT. It encodes CASSLGSYNSPLHF.

The chain links TRBV15 to TRBJ1-1; no clear D gene. Trimming cost V 1 base and J 5 bases, with 14 bases left between them. Germline lookup yields CDR1 LNHNV and CDR2 YYDKDF (reference sequence). CDR3 length: 15 residues. CDR3 sequence: CATSRGRGEATEAFF. The CDR3, as DNA: TGTGCCACCAGCAGAGGGCGCGGGGAAGCGACTGAAGCTTTCTTT.

The chain carries TRBV10-3 and TRBJ1-3; D gene ambiguous. Germline V gives CDR1 ENHRY, CDR2 SYGVKD. This CDR3 region has 16 residues. V lost 0 bases and J lost 0, with 9 bases in between. Here the CDR3 reads CAISESRGNSGNTIYF. The CDR3 nucleotides read TGTGCCATCAGTGAGTCGAGAGGGAACTCTGGAAACACCATATATTTT.

The CDR3 loop is CASTIGLARTETQYF. In DNA, the CDR3 is TGTGCCAGCACCATTGGACTAGCTCGCACAGAGACCCAGTACTTC. V usage is TRBV5-5 and J usage is TRBJ2-5; 8 bases line up with TRBD2. Trimming cost V 6 bases and J 4 bases; bases outside gene matches: 11. Per germline, CDR1 SGHKS and CDR2 YYEKEE (reference sequence). This CDR3 is built from 15 residues.

This clone was seen a single time. In the same sample, other DNA sequences code for this CDR3. The chain combines TRBV11-2 with TRBJ1-1; tentative D call: TRBD1 (5 bases). Trimming left V 3 bases short and J 1 base short, with 6 bases between. CDR1 and CDR2 from the germline V gene are SGHAT and FQNNGV. The CDR3 runs 13 residues. CDR3 protein: CASSLGGNTEAFF. The CDR3 coding sequence is TGTGCCAGCAGCTTGGGGGGGAACACTGAAGCTTTCTTT.

V is TRBV9 and J is TRBJ1-1, with D unresolved. Trimming stripped 0 bases from V and 0 bases from J, with 9 bases between. The CDR3 is 15 amino acids. Germline-derived CDR1 and CDR2 are SGDLS and YYNGEE. As DNA, the CDR3 is TGTGCCAGCAGCGTAGTGGGAGACTTGAACACTGAAGCTTTCTTT. This codes for CASSVVGDLNTEAFF.

The rearrangement uses TRBV30 and TRBJ1-1; D remains ambiguous. The germline V gene encodes CDR1 GTSNPN and CDR2 SVGIG (reference sequence). V was trimmed by 5 bases and J by 3 bases, leaving 7 bases between them. This CDR3 is built from 11 residues. The CDR3 sequence: CAWGRDTEAFF. The CDR3 coding sequence is TGTGCCTGGGGGAGGGACACTGAAGCTTTCTTT.

This clone was seen once. The chain combines TRBV11-2 with TRBJ2-6; the D gene is possibly TRBD1 (6 bases). Per germline, CDR1 SGHAT and CDR2 FQNNGV. This CDR3 has 16 residues. V lost 4 bases, J lost 0 bases, and 10 bases lay in between. CDR3 in DNA: TGTGCCAGCAGCTCATACAGGGACTCTGGGGCCAACGTCCTGACTTTC. This encodes CASSSYRDSGANVLTF.

The chain combines TRBV12-3 or TRBV12-4 with TRBJ1-1, with D possibly TRBD1 on 6 matching bases. The CDR3 runs 13 residues. V was clipped by 7 bases and J by 4 bases, with 13 bases between them. CDR3 sequence reads: CASIQDRRTEAFF. CDR3 DNA sequence: TGTGCCAGCATCCAGGACAGACGCACTGAAGCTTTCTTT.

The rearrangement links TRBV12-3 or TRBV12-4 to TRBJ1-5, with 7 bases fitting TRBD1. V was pared by 6 bases and J by 7 bases, with 6 bases of the junction left unmatched. This CDR3 has 13 amino acids. CDR3 sequence: CASRTGDFQPQHF. CDR3 in DNA: TGTGCCAGCAGAACAGGGGATTTCCAGCCCCAGCATTTT.

By proportion, this clone is medium-sized. The chain employs TRBV25-1 and TRBJ1-2, with 8 bases aligning to TRBD1. CDR3 length: 12 residues. V trimming: 7 bases; J trimming: 6 bases; junction bases outside the gene matches: 4. Germline lookup yields CDR1 MGHDK and CDR2 SYGVNS. In nucleotides, the CDR3 is TGTGCCAGCATGGACAGGGTGGATGGCTACACCTTC. Translation: CASMDRVDGYTF.

The rearrangement links TRBV24-1 to TRBJ2-2, with a tentative D call TRBD2 (7 bases). CDR1 and CDR2 (germline): KGHDR, SFDVKD. Trimming removed 0 bases at V and 4 bases at J, with 20 bases between. This CDR3 is built from 19 residues. The CDR3 is CATSDLRGGAGFSTGELFF. The CDR3, as DNA: TGTGCCACCAGTGATTTGAGGGGGGGCGCCGGGTTTAGCACCGGGGAGCTGTTTTTT.

The CDR3 loop is CASSLDSGTDTQYF. The CDR3 coding sequence is TGTGCCAGCAGCTTGGACTCGGGCACAGATACGCAGTATTTT. The chain carries TRBV7-2 and TRBJ2-3; TRBD2 might be the D (5 bases). The CDR3 has 14 amino acids. The V end lost 3 bases, the J end lost 1 base, and 8 bases lay between the germline ends. Germline loops: CDR1 SGHTA, CDR2 FQGNSA.

A single count supports this clone. The chain couples TRBV4-2 to TRBJ2-2, with a weak D call TRBD1 (6 bases). The germline V gene encodes CDR1 LGHNA and CDR2 YNFKEQ. The CDR3 contains 16 residues. V lost 4 bases to trimming and J lost 5 bases, with 17 bases between them. CDR3 sequence: CASSPRLGARTGELFF. CDR3 sequence (DNA): TGTGCCAGCAGCCCGCGGTTGGGGGCGCGAACCGGGGAGCTGTTTTTT.

The V gene is TRBV29-1, the J gene TRBJ2-1, with D tentatively TRBD1 (5 bases). V lost 3 bases, J lost 7 bases, and 13 bases lay in between. Germline loops: CDR1 SQVTM, CDR2 ANQGSEA. The CDR3 runs 13 residues. CDR3 in DNA: TGCAGCGTTGACCGGACAAGGTCGAATGAGCAGTTCTTC. It encodes CSVDRTRSNEQFF.

The chain has TRBV6-5 and TRBJ2-3, with D tentatively TRBD2 (5 bases). This CDR3 is built from 12 residues. The V and J ends lost 5 bases and 8 bases respectively, with 11 bases between them. Per the germline V gene, CDR1 is MNHEY and CDR2 is SVGAGI. The CDR3 spells CASSPPRGTQYF. CDR3 DNA: TGTGCCAGCAGTCCCCCCCGGGGTACGCAGTATTTT.

This rearrangement joins TRBV12-3 or TRBV12-4 to TRBJ1-1, with 8 bases aligning to TRBD1. CDR3 length: 13 amino acids. The V and J ends lost 5 bases and 4 bases, in that order; junction bases with no gene match: 3. The CDR3 nucleotides read TGTGCCAGCAGTCCAGACAGGGGCACTGAAGCTTTCTTT. It codes for CASSPDRGTEAFF.

The V gene is TRBV5-1, the J gene TRBJ1-6, with 7 bases that match TRBD1. The CDR3 has 14 residues. The J segment lost 8 bases and the V segment lost 0 bases, leaving 2 bases of the junction unmatched. CDR1 and CDR2 (germline): SGHRS, YFSETQ. In nucleotides, the CDR3 is TGCGCCAGCAGCTTGGAGGGGGCGGATTCACCCCTCCACTTT. This sequence encodes CASSLEGADSPLHF.

This chain joins TRBV19 and TRBJ2-6; TRBD1 is a possible D gene (5 bases). Germline CDR1 is LNHDA and CDR2 is SQIVND (reference sequence). V was shortened by 4 bases and J by 0 bases, with 10 bases between the two germline ends. This CDR3 comprises 16 residues. CDR3 coding DNA: TGTGCCAGTAGTACTCGCACAGGCTCTGGGGCCAACGTCCTGACTTTC. Its translation is CASSTRTGSGANVLTF.

V gene TRBV5-4 combines with J gene TRBJ2-7, with TRBD2 matching 8 bases. The trim removed 2 bases at V and 2 bases at J, leaving 9 bases unmatched. Germline CDR1 SGHNT, CDR2 YYREEE (reference sequence). The CDR3 extends over 16 amino acids. The DNA for the CDR3 is TGTGCCAGCAGCTTTGGGCCGGGGGGGCCAGCCTACGAGCAGTACTTC. Its protein is CASSFGPGGPAYEQYF.

This clone came up a few times. The chain couples TRBV5-6 to TRBJ2-3, with 11 bases matching TRBD2. The CDR3 sequence is 16 residues long. Unmatched junction bases numbered 5, after V lost 4 bases and J lost 1 base. Looked up from germline, CDR1 is SGHDT and CDR2 is YYEEEE. As DNA, the CDR3 is TGTGCCAGCAGCCGGACTAGCGGGTTACGCACAGATACGCAGTATTTT. It translates to CASSRTSGLRTDTQYF.

V and J are TRBV10-1 and TRBJ1-6; 8 nucleotides agree with TRBD1. There are 19 residues in the CDR3. Germline CDR1 is WNHNN and CDR2 is SYGVQD (reference sequence). The V segment lost 10 bases and the J segment 1 base; nucleotides outside the gene matches: 18. This chain's CDR3 is CATLTPGTGLFSYNSPLHF. CDR3 sequence (DNA): TGCGCCACCCTCACTCCCGGGACAGGCCTTTTTTCCTATAATTCACCCCTCCACTTT.

The rearrangement joins TRBV23-1 to TRBJ1-1; the match to TRBD1 covers 10 bases. TRBV23-1 qualifies as an ORF whose function is uncertain. V shed 4 bases, J shed 5 bases, and the junction held 7 bases outside the gene matches. The CDR3 totals 15 residues. Here the CDR3 reads CASSRGQGCRTEAFF. The CDR3 coding sequence is TGCGCCAGCAGTCGGGGACAGGGGTGTAGGACTGAAGCTTTCTTT.

The J gene is TRBJ1-2, the V gene TRBV7-2; a possible D gene is TRBD1 (5 bases). Between the trimmed V and J ends, which lost 8 bases and 2 bases, there was a span of 12 bases. Looked up from germline, CDR1 is SGHTA and CDR2 is FQGNSA. The CDR3 consists of 13 residues. DNA of the CDR3: TGTGCCAGCGCGCGACAGCAAAACTATGGCTACACCTTC. Its protein product is CASARQQNYGYTF.